This record looks at one TCR beta chain sequence and its context. Its cognate antigen has yet to be identified. No base-level quality is on record; no much larger clone is a single base apart. This sample is drawn from a study of blood T cells in healthy people across ages (dated by TCRdb to 2013 to 2016). About the investigation overall: In model experiments, roughly one uniquely barcoded TCR beta cDNA molecule per two T cells was captured by template switching. Using deep sequencing normalized with unique cDNA molecular identifiers, the study measured how TCR beta repertoire diversity changes with age. To avoid experimental bias, donors of different ages were randomly spread across the sequencing lanes. Using the same blood draw, the study looked at two additional independent replicas of 1 million unique cDNA reads for two donors, one aged 18 to 29 and the other aged 80 or older. The donors were divided into four age groups: young (average about 16 years), middle-aged (about 39), aged (approximately 62) and long-lived (roughly 82).

Overall results and qualifications from the work: Because the CMV infection status of the donors was unknown, age-related changes in expanded clonotypes may potentially have been confounded. There was a strong correlation between observed TCR beta diversity and the percentage of naive T cells measured by flow cytometry. Because profiling used bulk unsorted PBMCs, naive and antigen-experienced compartments could not be compared conclusively. Estimates of total diversity from one million sequenced T cells were regarded as lower bounds and underestimates. As age increased, observed TCR beta diversity per million T cells dropped in a roughly linear way, and a significant reduction was already evident by age about 40. Compared with the aged group, the long-lived group had more naive CD4+ T cells, fewer expanded clones and increased TCR diversity, a pattern suggesting age selection.

The approximately 39 donors, aged about 6 to 100 years, were systemically healthy Caucasian individuals from Russia. Each donor gave 8.5 to 10 milliliters of peripheral blood, collected into EDTA-treated Vacutainer tubes. Ficoll-Paque density-gradient centrifugation was used to isolate PBMCs, with at least 6 million obtained per sample. Total RNA, at least 5 micrograms per sample, was extracted from PBMCs with Trizol reagent. For every donor, flow cytometry on a PBMC aliquot measured the percentage of naive CD45RAhigh/CD27high T cells. Spanning cysteine to phenylalanine, the CDR3 consists of 13 amino acids. CDR3 DNA only is kept here, 39 bases in frame from base 1. V lost 5 bases and J lost 2 bases; the stretch between them is 7 bases long. The germline V gene specifies SGHTA as CDR1 and FQGNSA as CDR2. The protocol used for the library was 5' RACE. TCRdb lists the instrument as Illumina HiSeq 2500. A second PCR of roughly 6 to 12 cycles was performed with a sample-barcoded 5' primer and a J-beta primer mix. Each TCR beta cDNA molecule received a unique molecular identifier from a template-switch 5' adaptor carrying 12 random nucleotides. Each sample yielded at least 3 million CDR3-containing paired-end reads. First-strand cDNA synthesis was performed from all RNA using the Mint cDNA synthesis kit, with priming by a TRBC-specific oligonucleotide. After uracil-DNA glycosylase treatment, a first 18-cycle PCR used universal primers M1SS and BC2_uni_R on all cDNA. For the original study's pipeline: For normalization, 1 million high-quality reads, each with a distinct molecular identifier, were randomly selected from each sample. Instead of being binned into consensus sequences, reads with shared molecular identifiers were discarded. MiTCR, with a Q25 quality threshold and the strictest error-elimination algorithm, was used for CDR3 identification, clonotype clustering and error correction. A nonparametric unseen species model using Euler transformation provided a lower-bound estimate of total TCR beta diversity. TCRdb reran the public reads through fastp at Q25 and MiXCR, keeping productive beta chains. Here each entry gathers all rows of one CDR3 protein and keeps the most common genes and DNA. The V and J calls here are based on TCRdb, not the publication. The sample has approximately 850,000 distinct CDR3 sequences on record, more than 40% of them singletons. The top ten clonotypes cover roughly 19% of the sample.

The TCR comes from a man aged 60 to 69 in good health. Rearrangement joined TRBV7-2 to TRBJ2-1, with the identity of the D gene unclear. Material for sequencing was blood. The base sequence is TGTGCCAGCAGCCGCGTTGCCTACAATGAGCAGTTCTTC. Its amino acids are CASSRVAYNEQFF.